Listed below are T cell receptor beta chains from one sample, sequenced in a study of beta chain features in type 1 diabetes. Sequenced by immunoSEQ multiplex PCR; TCRdb stores in-frame clones only, minus some. This table has 300,000 to 400,000 clones, roughly 8% appearing once. Specimen: central memory CD4+ T cells from blood. These receptors came from a woman in her late teens or twenties in good health. Both conserved end residues are part of each CDR3. The order of the fields is J gene, V gene, CDR3 protein.

>TRBJ2-7|TRBV18
CASSTAQFSYEQYF
>TRBJ2-5|TRBV9
CASSQTTVGETQYF
>TRBJ2-1|TRBV6-4
CASSDRAGLAVSYNEQFF
>TRBJ1-1|TRBV18
CASSQSYRGRTEAFF
>TRBJ2-1|TRBV29-1
CSVERSSYNEQFF
>TRBJ2-1|TRBV18
CASSPPEGRSYNEQFF
>TRBJ1-5|TRBV29-1
CSAITGASNQPQHF
>TRBJ1-1|TRBV18
CASSPRGTGKTEAFF
>TRBJ2-6|TRBV19
CASRQLAGGGANVLTF
>TRBJ2-5|TRBV4-2
CASSQDGYGRETQYF
>TRBJ2-3|TRBV11-3
CASSRVPDTQYF
>TRBJ2-1|TRBV10-3
CAISEPYHNEQFF
>TRBJ1-4|TRBV18
CATTSTAGEKLFF
>TRBJ2-1|TRBV10-2
CASSGSRDSEQFF
>TRBJ1-1|TRBV4-3
CASSQGSVRRGEAFF
>TRBJ1-2|TRBV10-3
CAISDDFSRGYTF
>TRBJ2-3|TRBV13
CASSFPSTDTQYF
>TRBJ2-5|TRBV2
CASSRKNPRQETQYF
>TRBJ2-7|TRBV11-1
CASSDGQGLSYEQYF
>TRBJ2-1|TRBV11-2
CASSLGVSRNEQFF
>TRBJ2-7|TRBV28
CASSAGLAGEREQYF
>TRBJ2-3|TRBV7-9
CASSLGGTDTQYF
>TRBJ2-6|TRBV15
CATSRDRAGANVLTF
>TRBJ2-2|TRBV2
CASSDGQGSYTGELFF